These 27 T cell receptor beta chains were sequenced from one sample in a study of T cells in Graves' hyperthyroidism and ophthalmopathy (dated by TCRdb to the late 2010s). To prepare the library, multiplex PCR was applied. Sequencing was performed on an Illumina HiSeq 2000. Amplification of TCR beta CDR3 regions was carried out from RNA transcripts. The first round of RT-PCR for the TCR CDR3 was performed with the HTBI primer set and the Qiagen OneStep RT-PCR kit. TCRdb reprocessed the public reads (quality trimming at Q25 with fastp, clone calling with MiXCR) and kept in-frame beta chains. Here each entry gathers all rows of one CDR3 protein and keeps the most common genes and DNA. The sample table holds under 130,000 distinct CDR3 sequences, of which around 50% were seen once. The ten largest make up 26% of the sample. Sequencing was done on a sample of blood. These receptors all come from a middle-aged man with Graves' hyperthyroidism.

The chain uses TRBV30 and TRBJ1-6; weak D call: TRBD1 (5 bases). CDR3 length equals 16 residues. The ends were cut back, 4 bases at V and 4 bases at J, with 17 bases in the middle. Germline CDR1 and CDR2: GTSNPN and SVGIG (reference sequence). The CDR3 DNA reads as TGTGCCTGGAAGGCGGGACCGCCAAGTTATAATTCACCCCTCCACTTT. This translates into CAWKAGPPSYNSPLHF.

This clonotype has ten or more counts. The V gene is TRBV20-1, the J gene TRBJ1-5, with 8 bases lining up with TRBD1. The J segment lost 7 bases and the V segment lost 3 bases, leaving 5 bases of the junction unmatched. The CDR3 is 13 amino acids. The germline V gene encodes CDR1 DFQATT and CDR2 SNEGSKA (reference sequence). As DNA, the CDR3 is TGCAGTGCTAGCACAGGGGGGGGCCAGCCCCAGCATTTT. As protein: CSASTGGGQPQHF.

This sequence joins TRBV19 and TRBJ1-2; tentative D call: TRBD1 (5 bases). Trimming took off 3 bases at V and 4 bases at J, with 15 bases between the two ends. The CDR3 is made up of 15 amino acids. The germline CDR1 and CDR2 sequences are LNHDA and SQIVND (reference sequence). The CDR3 loop reads CASSIDLGVSYGYTF. The DNA for the CDR3 is TGTGCCAGTAGTATTGATTTGGGGGTTTCCTATGGCTACACCTTC.

There are many counts of this clonotype. The genes are TRBV12-3 or TRBV12-4 and TRBJ2-5; 8 bases map to TRBD1. Trimming removed 6 bases from V and 5 bases from J; junction bases left unmatched: 14. The CDR3 consists of 16 residues. Here the CDR3 DNA reads TGTGCCAGCAGCTCTCGTCGGCCAGGGGGCCTGGAGACCCAGTACTTC. It is translated as CASSSRRPGGLETQYF.

This clonotype occurred once. The DNA for the CDR3 is TGCAGTGCTAGGGGGGTTAGCGGGAGACTTCGTAAAGATACGCAGTATTTT. The encoded protein is CSARGVSGRLRKDTQYF. The genes are TRBV20-1 and TRBJ2-3; 9 bases match TRBD2. Germline trimming cut 3 bases from V and 5 bases from J; bases unmatched to any gene: 15. This CDR3 has 17 amino acids. Germline CDR1 DFQATT, CDR2 SNEGSKA (reference sequence).

This clonotype was recorded once. Since the CDR3 does not end with the conserved phenylalanine or tryptophan, this likely comes from a read error. The CDR3 coding sequence is TGTGCCAGCAGCTTAGGTAGTCCCCGCTACGAGCAGTTCCTC. Its translation is CASSLGSPRYEQFL. The gene calls are TRBV7-2 and TRBJ2-1; no reliable D call. V dropped 1 base and J dropped 10 bases, with 14 bases sitting between them. The CDR3 is 14 amino acids. The germline gives CDR1 SGHTA, CDR2 FQGNSA.

This clonotype was found many times. The chain uses TRBV4-1 and TRBJ2-7; 12 bases are shared with TRBD1. The CDR3 has 16 amino acids. V shed 2 bases, J shed 3 bases, and the junction held 5 bases outside the gene matches. Looked up from germline, CDR1 is MGHRA and CDR2 is YSYEKL. CDR3 DNA sequence: TGCGCCAGCAGCCAACTGGGGACAGGGGGCTACTACGAGCAGTACTTC. Translated: CASSQLGTGGYYEQYF.

This clonotype was recorded at least ten times. This rearrangement joins TRBV7-8 to TRBJ1-5, with D possibly TRBD1 on 5 matching bases. The CDR3 sequence is 17 residues long. Germline assignment: CDR1 SGHVS and CDR2 FQNEAQ. The V and J ends lost 5 bases and 8 bases respectively, with 25 bases between them. Written as DNA, the CDR3 is TGTGCCAGCAGCCCCTCCGGCGGGGGAAGGATATGGGAGCCCCAGCATTTT. As protein: CASSPSGGGRIWEPQHF.

The chain couples TRBV5-4 to TRBJ1-2; D remains ambiguous. The CDR3 contains 14 residues. With 4 bases removed from V and 4 bases from J, the gap between germline ends came to 14 bases. Germline assignment: CDR1 SGHNT and CDR2 YYREEE (reference sequence). In nucleotides, the CDR3 is TGTGCCAGCAGCCCGGCGGCGGTAATCTATGGCTACACCTTC. It encodes CASSPAAVIYGYTF.

This clonotype was found once. At one boundary the junction diverges from the germline segment, which might be a read error. The chain employs TRBV10-3 and TRBJ2-7, with TRBD1 matching over 7 bases. The CDR3 has 13 residues. The germline V gene encodes CDR1 ENHRY and CDR2 SYGVKD. The CDR3 bases are TGTGCCACCAGTGGGACAGCCTCCTACGAGCAGTACTTC. Translation: CATSGTASYEQYF.

The chain employs TRBV30 and TRBJ1-4; D is possibly TRBD1 (6 bases). Trimming left V 4 bases short and J 5 bases short, with 11 bases between. The CDR3 contains 13 residues. Germline values: CDR1 GTSNPN, CDR2 SVGIG (reference sequence). CDR3 residues: CAWNHRVNEKLFF. CDR3 nucleotides: TGTGCCTGGAACCACAGGGTGAATGAAAAACTGTTTTTT.

This clonotype was recorded a few times. J is TRBJ1-1 and V is TRBV28, with 7 bases matching TRBD1. The germline gives CDR1 MDHEN, CDR2 SYDVKM. V was pared by 5 bases and J by 3 bases, with 9 bases of the junction left unmatched. The CDR3 length is 15 residues. The DNA for the CDR3 is TGTGCCAGCAGTAGACCGACAGGGTCGCACACTGAAGCTTTCTTT. As protein: CASSRPTGSHTEAFF.

The V and J genes are TRBV20-1 and TRBJ2-3, with unresolved D. CDR1 DFQATT and CDR2 SNEGSKA come from the germline V gene (reference sequence). V was cut by 3 bases and J by 1 base, with 5 bases left in between. The CDR3 runs to 12 residues. The CDR3 nucleotides read TGCAGTGCTAGGGCAGGCACAGATACGCAGTATTTT. Protein product: CSARAGTDTQYF.

Notes on this clonotype: Given a much more abundant clone one base away, this may be a read error. The chain uses TRBV12-3 or TRBV12-4 and TRBJ2-7, with 7 bases identical to TRBD2. CDR3 length: 15 amino acids. V shed 7 bases and J 4 bases; nucleotides not matched to a gene: 13. The CDR3 sequence is CASTSTSSLVYEQYF. The CDR3 DNA sequence: TGTGCCAGCACTTCGACTAGCTCCCTTGTTTACGAGCAGTACTTC.

This clonotype was seen more than once but under ten times. V and J are TRBV7-2 and TRBJ1-2; TRBD1 matches 8 bases. The V gene's germline CDR1 is SGHTA and CDR2 FQGNSA. The V gene end was trimmed by 5 bases and the J gene end by 1 base; junction bases not matched to a gene: 9. This CDR3 is 16 amino acids long. CDR3 protein: CASSIGTGSRNYGYTF. CDR3 nucleotide sequence: TGTGCCAGCAGCATCGGGACAGGTAGTCGTAACTATGGCTACACCTTC. Complete variable domain (other parts from reference TRBV7-2 and TRBJ1-2): GAGVSQSPSNKVTEKGKDVELRCDPISGHTALYWYRQSLGQGLEFLIYFQGNSAPDKSGLPSDRFSAERTGGSVSTLTIQRTQQEDSAVYLCASSIGTGSRNYGYTFGSGTRLTVV.

J is TRBJ1-6 and V is TRBV2; D is unresolved. CDR3 length equals 15 residues. CDR1 is SNHLY, CDR2 FYNNEI, per germline. V was pared by 8 bases and J by 5 bases, with 16 bases between. The CDR3 DNA reads TGTGCCAGCTCACCGGCCGGAGATAATAATTCACCCCTCCACTTT. Translated: CASSPAGDNNSPLHF.

In the case of this clonotype: This may be a read error: a much more frequent sequence differs by one nucleotide. The chain employs TRBV12-3 or TRBV12-4 and TRBJ2-1; D may match TRBD1 or TRBD2 (5 bases each). The V and J ends lost 2 bases and 12 bases respectively, with 17 bases between them. The CDR3 totals 14 residues. The CDR3 protein is CASSLLGAADGQFF. CDR3 coding DNA: TGTGCCAGCAGTTTACTCGGGGCGGCCGATGGGCAGTTCTTC.

This chain connects TRBV2 to TRBJ2-5, with a possible D match to TRBD2 (6 bases). With 5 bases removed from V and 4 bases from J, the gap between germline ends came to 14 bases. The germline V gene encodes CDR1 SNHLY and CDR2 FYNNEI. The CDR3 extends over 14 amino acids. The CDR3 DNA reads TGTGCCAGCAGTAAAGTCGGGGGAAGAGAGACCCAGTACTTC. Translating it yields CASSKVGGRETQYF.

This clonotype was counted at least ten times. A much more abundant neighbour one base away suggests this may be a read error. The chain links TRBV7-9 to TRBJ1-2; the D gene is possibly TRBD1 (5 bases). The V end lost 5 bases, the J end lost 7 bases, and 20 bases lay between the germline ends. CDR1 and CDR2 (germline): SEHNR, FQNEAQ (reference sequence). The CDR3 has 15 residues. CDR3 region: CASSPKVPGHCGYTF. CDR3 DNA sequence: TGTGCCAGCAGCCCCAAAGTCCCGGGGCACTGTGGCTACACCTTC.

Ten or more counts support this clonotype. The V and J genes are TRBV20-1 and TRBJ1-5; D is unclear. Germline V gene lookup returns CDR1 DFQATT and CDR2 SNEGSKA (reference sequence). The CDR3 consists of 16 residues. Trimming cost V 0 bases and J 5 bases, with 17 bases left between them. CDR3 sequence (DNA): TGCAGTGCTAGAGAAAGTTCAGGACCCGCCTATCAGCCCCAGCATTTT. Translated: CSARESSGPAYQPQHF.

This clonotype was counted ten times or more. V gene TRBV2 combines with J gene TRBJ2-1, with TRBD2 matching 8 bases. Germline V gives CDR1 SNHLY, CDR2 FYNNEI. The V and J ends lost 2 bases and 6 bases, in that order; junction bases with no gene match: 6. This CDR3 spans 15 amino acids. In nucleotides, the CDR3 is TGTGCCAGCAGTGAATGGCGGGGGGCCGTCAATGAGCAGTTCTTC. It translates to CASSEWRGAVNEQFF.

As regards this clonotype: This may come from a read error, since a much larger clone is one base off. The chain has TRBV6-2 or TRBV6-3 and TRBJ2-4, with D possibly matching TRBD1 (6 bases). Trimming stripped 8 bases from V and 6 bases from J, with 14 bases between. The germline CDR1 and CDR2 sequences are MNHEY and SVGEGT. The CDR3 totals 13 residues. The DNA of the CDR3 is TGTGCCAGCGGAGAAACAGGGAGAAACATTCAGTACTTC. Translated: CASGETGRNIQYF.

The genes are TRBV7-2 and TRBJ1-4; D not resolved. The germline V and J ends were trimmed by 6 bases and 4 bases, with 12 bases remaining between them. The CDR3 consists of 14 residues. In germline, CDR1 is SGHTA, CDR2 FQGNSA. CDR3 in DNA: TGTGCCAGCAGTTTTAGTTCTGGTAATGAAAAACTGTTTTTT. Translated, it gives CASSFSSGNEKLFF.

The chain recombines TRBV7-2 with TRBJ2-1, with D perhaps TRBD2 (6 bases). Germline V gene sequence: CDR1 SGHTA, CDR2 FQGNSA. CDR3 length: 15 residues. Trimming removed 0 bases from V and 4 bases from J, with 10 bases in between. The CDR3 sequence: CASSLAGGYYNEQFF. The CDR3 region has the DNA TGTGCCAGCAGCTTAGCGGGAGGATATTACAATGAGCAGTTCTTC.

The chain combines TRBV7-3 with TRBJ2-2; 7 bases are shared with TRBD1. The length of the CDR3 is 13 residues. The V and J ends lost 5 bases and 8 bases, in that order; junction bases with no gene match: 5. Germline V gene lookup returns CDR1 SGHTA and CDR2 FQGTGA. The CDR3 loop reads CASSPGGLGELFF. In nucleotides, the CDR3 is TGTGCCAGCAGCCCAGGGGGATTAGGGGAGCTGTTTTTT.

This clonotype was seen a few times. The chain uses TRBV6-5 and TRBJ2-3; 7 bases are shared with TRBD1. Germline V CDR1 and CDR2: MNHEY, SVGAGI. The CDR3 consists of 15 residues. The trim removed 6 bases at V and 6 bases at J, leaving 12 bases unmatched. CDR3 bases: TGTGCCAGCAGCGTCGACTACAGGGGCGGGGATACGCAGTATTTT. It encodes CASSVDYRGGDTQYF.

At least ten counts were recorded for this clonotype. The chain combines TRBV2 with TRBJ2-2; 8 nucleotides line up with TRBD1. Germline values: CDR1 SNHLY, CDR2 FYNNEI. J was trimmed by 7 bases and V by 6 bases; bases with no gene match: 4. The CDR3 totals 13 residues. The CDR3 reads CASRGQGGGELFF. In nucleotides, the CDR3 is TGTGCCAGCAGAGGACAGGGTGGCGGGGAGCTGTTTTTT. Supplemented by reference TRBV2 and TRBJ2-2, the full variable domain reads EPEVTQTPSHQVTQMGQEVILRCVPISNHLYFYWYRQILGQKVEFLVSFYNNEISEKSEIFDDQFSVERPDGSNFTLKIRSTKLEDSAMYFCASRGQGGGELFFGEGSRLTVL.